These T cell receptor beta chains were read from a single sample in a study of blood T cell repertoires in COVID-19. TCRdb's table, derived via immunoSEQ multiplex PCR, lists solely in-frame clones and lacks some. The sample comprises approximately 360,000 clones, over 75% of which are singletons, and approximately 1.9% rests with the top ten. The sequencing sample was made of PBMCs or T cells enriched from blood (not recorded which). Receptor source: a man aged 40-49 years in a cohort exposed to, infected with or recovered from COVID-19 (not recorded which). The CDR3 runs from the conserved cysteine through the conserved F or W. D genes are given only for firm matches. Only some rows state a clone size, as once, few, many or a class for expanded clones.

TRBD1	TRBJ1-1	TRBV18	NA	TGTGCCAGCTCACCGAGTGACAGGGGCTTCACTGAAGCTTTCTTT	CASSPSDRGFTEAFF
TRBD2	TRBJ2-3	TRBV7-9	once	TGTGCCAGCAGCCCAGCGGGAACAGATACGCAGTATTTT	CASSPAGTDTQYF
NA	TRBJ2-3	TRBV5-1	NA	TGCGCCAGCAGCTTGGAACACCACACAGATACGCAGTATTTT	CASSLEHHTDTQYF
TRBD1	TRBJ1-6	TRBV5-1	NA	TGCGCCAGTAGATCCGACAGGGGGCTTTCACCCCTCCACTTT	CASRSDRGLSPLHF
TRBD2	TRBJ2-1	TRBV5-1	NA	TGCGCCAGCAGCTTGGTTCTAGCGGGAGCTGACAATGAGCAGTTCTTC	CASSLVLAGADNEQFF
TRBD1	TRBJ2-5	TRBV5-1	NA	TGCGCCAGCAGCTGGGGGGACAGGCAAGAGACCCAGTACTTC	CASSWGDRQETQYF
NA	TRBJ1-5	TRBV21-1	once	TGTGCCAGCAGCAAAGACCAGGGGCACCAGCCCCAGCATTTT	CASSKDQGHQPQHF
TRBD2	TRBJ2-1	TRBV14	NA	TGTGCCAGCAGAAATCGGTGGGCGGGAGGATGGGAGGATGAGCAGTTCTTC	CASRNRWAGGWEDEQFF
TRBD1	TRBJ1-5	TRBV19	NA	TGTGCCAGTAGACGAGACGCGGGACAGGGGAATCAGCCCCAGCATTTT	CASRRDAGQGNQPQHF
NA	TRBJ1-5	TRBV7-3	few	TGTGCCAGCAGCTTAATGTCCGGTCAGCCCCAGCATTTT	CASSLMSGQPQHF
NA	TRBJ2-1	TRBV9	NA	TGTGCCAGCAGCCCCACATGGAGTCCTGAGCAGTTCTTC	CASSPTWSPEQFF
NA	TRBJ2-7	TRBV14	NA	TGTGCCAGCAGCCAACACCGGGTCAATCCATTCTACGAGCAGTACTTC	CASSQHRVNPFYEQYF
TRBD1	TRBJ1-4	TRBV5-1	NA	TGCGCCAGCCGCCGGGACAGGGGGCTTACTAATGAAAAACTGTTTTTT	CASRRDRGLTNEKLFF
NA	TRBJ2-7	TRBV30	NA	TGTGCCTGGAGTGTACACCCGAGGTACGAGCAGTACTTC	CAWSVHPRYEQYF
NA	TRBJ2-7	TRBV9	NA	TGTGCCAGCAGCCCAAACAGAGACTCCTACGAGCAGTACTTC	CASSPNRDSYEQYF
TRBD1	TRBJ1-6	TRBV18	few	TGTGCCAGCTCACCACAGGGACAGGATAATTCACCCCTCCACTTT	CASSPQGQDNSPLHF
NA	TRBJ2-1	TRBV30	NA	TGTGCCTGGAGTGGGACTCGCTACAATGAGCAGTTCTTC	CAWSGTRYNEQFF
TRBD2	TRBJ2-2	TRBV11-2	NA	TGTGCCAGCAGCTCTGGCGGGGGAACGAACACCGGGGAGCTGTTTTTT	CASSSGGGTNTGELFF
NA	TRBJ2-2	TRBV7-9	many	TGTGCCAGCAGCTTAGGGAGCGGAGGAAACACCGGGGAGCTGTTTTTT	CASSLGSGGNTGELFF
NA	TRBJ1-2	TRBV3-1/TRBV3-2	NA	TGTGCCAGCAGCCAAGGCGGTTATGGCTACACCTTC	CASSQGGYGYTF
TRBD2	TRBJ2-3	TRBV6-4	NA	TGTGCCAGCAGTGACTCGGGAGCGGGAGGCACAGATACGCAGTATTTT	CASSDSGAGGTDTQYF
NA	TRBJ1-3	TRBV10-3	few	TGTGCCATCAGGGACGCTGGACTCTCTGGAAACACCATATATTTT	CAIRDAGLSGNTIYF
TRBD1	TRBJ1-1	TRBV2	few	TGTGCCAGCAGGCCTCCCCCGGGACAGGGGACTGAAGCTTTCTTT	CASRPPPGQGTEAFF
NA	TRBJ1-1	TRBV25-1	once	TGTGCCACCCGACAGGAGATGTACACTGAAGCTTTCTTT	CATRQEMYTEAFF
NA	TRBJ2-1	TRBV27	NA	TGTGCCAGCAGAGCCCCGGGACAACTAAACAATGAGCAGTTCTTC	CASRAPGQLNNEQFF
NA	TRBJ1-2	TRBV7-2	NA	TGTGCCAGCAGCCAAGCACAGAACTATGGCTACACCTTC	CASSQAQNYGYTF
NA	TRBJ1-5	TRBV24-1	few	TGTGCCACCAGTGACAGAACAGGGTTGGGCAATCAGCCCCAGCATTTT	CATSDRTGLGNQPQHF
NA	TRBJ2-7	TRBV5-6	few	TGTGCCAGCAGCCTCGGGGGAGACTCCTACGAGCAGTACTTC	CASSLGGDSYEQYF
TRBD1	TRBJ1-5	TRBV19	NA	TGTGCCAGTGGGGGCAGGGGGGCTAATCAGCCCCAGCATTTT	CASGGRGANQPQHF
TRBD1	TRBJ1-2	TRBV5-1	NA	TGCGCCAGCAGCTTGGCCGGGACAGGGATGAATTCGCCCACCTTC	CASSLAGTGMNSPTF
TRBD2	TRBJ2-7	TRBV11-2	NA	TGTGCCAGCACCATTAGCGGGACCTACGAGCAGTACTTC	CASTISGTYEQYF
NA	TRBJ2-7	TRBV7-9	few	TGTGCCAGCAGCCCCAAGGGAGCCTACGAGCAGTACTTC	CASSPKGAYEQYF
TRBD1	TRBJ2-5	TRBV5-1	once	TGCGCCAGCAGCCTGACAGGGGGCTACCAAGAGACCCAGTACTTC	CASSLTGGYQETQYF
TRBD1	TRBJ2-1	TRBV7-9	NA	TGTGCCAGCAGCTCGGGACAGGGGGCCTTTGAGCAGTTCTTC	CASSSGQGAFEQFF
NA	TRBJ2-7	TRBV27	NA	TGTGCCAGCAGTTTAGCGCAGGGCGCCTACGAGCAGTACTTC	CASSLAQGAYEQYF
NA	TRBJ2-5	TRBV4-1	NA	TGCGCCAGCAGCCAAGATCAGGTAGTGGAGACCCAGTACTTC	CASSQDQVVETQYF
TRBD2	TRBJ2-1	TRBV28	NA	TGTGCCAGCAAGGGCGGGACTAGCGCGGAGTGGAATGAGCAGTTCTTC	CASKGGTSAEWNEQFF
NA	TRBJ1-1	TRBV20-1	NA	TGCAGTGCTAGTAACAGGGACACGAACACTGAAGCTTTCTTT	CSASNRDTNTEAFF
TRBD1	TRBJ1-4	TRBV29-1	NA	TGCAGCGCCCGACAGGGGGGTGAAAAACTGTTTTTT	CSARQGGEKLFF
TRBD2	TRBJ2-1	TRBV7-3	NA	TGTGCCAGCAGCAAACTAGCGGGAGCTTACAATGAGCAGTTCTTC	CASSKLAGAYNEQFF
NA	TRBJ1-5	TRBV15	NA	TGTGCCACCAGCAGAGCAGGGGGCAATCAGCCCCAGCATTTT	CATSRAGGNQPQHF
NA	TRBJ1-6	TRBV6-5	NA	TGTGCCAGCAGCCCGGACATACCCGGGTCGCCCCTCCACTTT	CASSPDIPGSPLHF
NA	TRBJ2-7	TRBV4-1	few	TGCGCCAGCAGCCAAGTTCACGAAGCAACCTACGAGCAGTACTTC	CASSQVHEATYEQYF
NA	TRBJ1-4	TRBV5-1	NA	TGCGCCAGCAGCTTGGACAGGGTGGAAAAACTGTTTTTT	CASSLDRVEKLFF
NA	TRBJ2-7	TRBV3-1/TRBV3-2	NA	TGTGCCAGCAGCCAAGACGGCTACGAGCAGTACTTC	CASSQDGYEQYF
TRBD2	TRBJ2-1	TRBV2	NA	TGTGCCAGCAGTGGGAGACTAGCGGGACTTAACAATGAGCAGTTCTTC	CASSGRLAGLNNEQFF